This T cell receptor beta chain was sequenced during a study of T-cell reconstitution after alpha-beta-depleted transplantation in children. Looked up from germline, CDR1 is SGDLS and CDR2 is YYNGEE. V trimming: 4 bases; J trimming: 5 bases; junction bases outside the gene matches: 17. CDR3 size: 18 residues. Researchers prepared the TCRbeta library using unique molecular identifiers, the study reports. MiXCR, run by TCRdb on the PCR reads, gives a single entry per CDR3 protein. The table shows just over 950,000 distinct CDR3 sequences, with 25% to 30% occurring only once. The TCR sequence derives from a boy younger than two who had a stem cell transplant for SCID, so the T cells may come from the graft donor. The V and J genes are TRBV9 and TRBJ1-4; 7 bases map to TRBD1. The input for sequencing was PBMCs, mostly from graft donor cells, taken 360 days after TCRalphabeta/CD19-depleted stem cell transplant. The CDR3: CASSYGTAGTSFNEKLFF. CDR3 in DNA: TGTGCCAGCAGCTATGGGACAGCCGGGACGTCCTTCAATGAAAAACTGTTTTTT.